The next 2 T cell receptor beta chains were all read from a single sample in a study of early T cells in non-severe SARS-CoV-2 infection. TCRdb called the 5' RACE reads again in MiXCR, with one record for every CDR3 protein. Counted here are about 66,000 distinct CDR3 sequences, roughly 9.1% occurring once; the ten biggest clones make up 3.2%. The sequenced material came from whole blood. The receptor set was obtained from an adult who was a healthcare worker with PCR-confirmed SARS-CoV-2 infection or an uninfected control (not recorded which).

This chain links TRBV7-6 with TRBJ2-1; D might be TRBD2 (5 bases). V gave up 5 bases and J gave up 0 bases, with 20 bases separating them. Germline V gene data show CDR1 as SGHVS and CDR2 as FNYEAQ. The CDR3 contains 18 residues. The CDR3 DNA follows: TGTGCCAGCAGCCCAAGAGGGCCGACTTTAAGCTCCTACAATGAGCAGTTCTTC. Amino acids: CASSPRGPTLSSYNEQFF.

This clonotype was seen many times. This chain connects TRBV12-5 to TRBJ2-1; no reliable D call. Germline loops: CDR1 LGHNT, CDR2 FRNRAP. Trimming pared 8 bases from V and 0 bases from J, leaving 2 bases between. CDR3 size: 11 residues. This CDR3 reads CASTSYNEQFF. CDR3 DNA: TGTGCTAGTACCTCCTACAATGAGCAGTTCTTC.